This section outlines one T cell receptor beta chain sequence together with its context. Its antigen remains unknown. Here immunoSEQ multiplex PCR was the method, and the copy in TCRdb shows in-frame clones only, minus some. The sample lists fewer than 500,000 clones, 80% to 95% occurring once. The CDR3 loop spans 15 amino acids. J was trimmed by 5 bases and V by 0 bases; bases with no gene match: 3. Germline values: CDR1 MNHEY, CDR2 SVGEGT. Specified treatment: about 20 received Ad26.COV2.S at low or high dose, single or two shots; about 5 received placebo; per-sample allocation not given. Samples were taken on day 63 after the first vaccine or placebo injection. This sample is part of a study of Ad26.COV2.S vaccination and SARS-CoV-2 variants. On the study more broadly: By the intramuscular route, Ad26.COV2.S was given once, or twice 56 days apart. Study findings and constraints: Substantial breadth was reportedly displayed by spike-specific CD8+ and CD4+ T cell responses after vaccination. Vaccine recipients had higher spike-specific TCR breadth than placebo recipients.

The chain combines TRBV6-2 or TRBV6-3 with TRBJ1-2, with 10 bases matching TRBD1. This receptor was identified in a person aged 18 to 59 who received the Ad26.COV2.S COVID-19 vaccine or a placebo. The source material was peripheral blood, sampled in a trial of Ad26.COV2.S vaccine versus placebo. The DNA for the CDR3 is TGTGCCAGCAGTTACTCGACAGGGGGCGCTTATGGCTACACCTTC. It translates to CASSYSTGGAYGYTF.